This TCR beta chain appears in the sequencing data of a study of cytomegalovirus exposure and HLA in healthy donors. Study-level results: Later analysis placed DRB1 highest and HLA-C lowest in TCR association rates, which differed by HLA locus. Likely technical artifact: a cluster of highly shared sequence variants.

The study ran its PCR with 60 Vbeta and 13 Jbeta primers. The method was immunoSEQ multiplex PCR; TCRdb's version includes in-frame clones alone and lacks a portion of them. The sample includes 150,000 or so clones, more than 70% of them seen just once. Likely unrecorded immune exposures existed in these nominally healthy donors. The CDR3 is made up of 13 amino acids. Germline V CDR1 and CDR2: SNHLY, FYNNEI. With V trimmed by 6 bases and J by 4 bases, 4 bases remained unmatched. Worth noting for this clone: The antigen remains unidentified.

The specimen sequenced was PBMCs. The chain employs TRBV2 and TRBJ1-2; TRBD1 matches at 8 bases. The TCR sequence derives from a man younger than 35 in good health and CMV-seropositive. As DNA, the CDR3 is TGTGCCAGCAGGGGGACAGGCATCTATGGCTACACCTTC. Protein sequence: CASRGTGIYGYTF.